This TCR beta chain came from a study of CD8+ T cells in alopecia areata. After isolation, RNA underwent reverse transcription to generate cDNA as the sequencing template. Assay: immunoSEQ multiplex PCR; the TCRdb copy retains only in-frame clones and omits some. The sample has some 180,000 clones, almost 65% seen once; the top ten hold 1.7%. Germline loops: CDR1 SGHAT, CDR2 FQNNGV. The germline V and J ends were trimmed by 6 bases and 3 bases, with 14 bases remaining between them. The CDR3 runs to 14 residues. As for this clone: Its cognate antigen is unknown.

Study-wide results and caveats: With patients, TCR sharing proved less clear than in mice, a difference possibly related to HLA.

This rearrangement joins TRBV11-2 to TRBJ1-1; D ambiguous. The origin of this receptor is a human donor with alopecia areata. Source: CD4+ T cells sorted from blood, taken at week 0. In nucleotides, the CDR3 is TGTGCCAGCAGGGCGCCCTGGAAGGACACTGAAGCTTTCTTT. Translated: CASRAPWKDTEAFF.